These 12 T cell receptor beta chains share one sample of origin, sequenced in a study of CXCR3-negative and CXCR3-positive naive CD8 T cells. Study-wide points: TRB CDR3 hydrophobicity was greater in CXCR3-positive naive cells than in CXCR3-negative naive cells.

UMI-labeled TRB cDNA libraries were prepared by 5' RACE. TCRdb reanalyzed the 5' RACE reads, giving one entry per CDR3 protein sequence and no DNA. The table lists about 130,000 distinct CDR3 sequences. No antigen has been identified for these receptors. Sequenced input: naive CXCR3+ CD8+ T cells from blood. Regarding subset: CD45RO-CCR7+CD27+CD95- naive CD8+ T cells expressing CXCR3 (TNR3+). These receptors were obtained from a human donor in good health. Some clones in this sample may be carry-over from other donors' samples.

V gene TRBV29-1 combines with J gene TRBJ1-3; the D call from TCRdb, TRBD1, cannot be confirmed without DNA. There are 13 residues in the CDR3. Per the germline V gene, CDR1 is SQVTM and CDR2 is ANQGSEA. This chain's CDR3 is CSVEAGTGNTIYF. The variable domain in full, with the rest retrieved from reference TRBV29-1 and TRBJ1-3, is SAVISQKPSRDICQRGTSLTIQCQVDSQVTMMFWYRQQPGQSLTLIATANQGSEATYESGFVIDKFPISRPNLTFSTLTVSNMSPEDSSIYLCSVEAGTGNTIYFGEGSWLTVV.

The chain links TRBV9 to TRBJ2-1; the D gene TCRdb calls, TRBD1, cannot be checked with no DNA. This CDR3 spans 14 amino acids. In germline, CDR1 is SGDLS, CDR2 YYNGEE. The chain's CDR3 is CASSVDGTVHEQFF.

The V call is TRBV29-1, the J call TRBJ2-1; TCRdb's assignment of TRBD2 cannot be checked, as there is no DNA. The CDR3 runs to 11 residues. The germline V gene encodes CDR1 SQVTM and CDR2 ANQGSEA. CDR3 sequence: CSVEEASGQFF.

The chain joins TRBV2 to TRBJ2-6; there is no DNA to check the TCRdb D call of TRBD1. This CDR3 has 17 amino acids. Germline V gene lookup returns CDR1 SNHLY and CDR2 FYNNEI. The CDR3: CASSGGPSLSGANVLTF.

The chain couples TRBV30 to TRBJ1-1. This CDR3 is 13 amino acids long. Germline V CDR1 and CDR2: GTSNPN, SVGIG (reference sequence). The CDR3 sequence is CAWSVAENTEAFF.

V gene TRBV14 combines with J gene TRBJ2-7; TCRdb picks TRBD2, but there is no DNA to check that call. Germline loops: CDR1 SGHDN, CDR2 FVKESK. The CDR3 sequence is 20 residues long. CDR3 sequence: CASSQEVNVGSGVHPYEQYF.

The V gene is TRBV4-2, the J gene TRBJ1-1; checking the TCRdb D call of TRBD1 is not possible without DNA. The germline V gene encodes CDR1 LGHNA and CDR2 YNFKEQ. The CDR3 extends over 17 amino acids. The CDR3 sequence is CASSPLDGGGLNTEAFF.

The V and J genes are TRBV10-1 and TRBJ1-2; the D gene TCRdb calls, TRBD1, cannot be checked with no DNA. This CDR3 is 15 amino acids long. Germline-derived CDR1 and CDR2 are WNHNN and SYGVQD (reference sequence). This chain's CDR3 is CASSESGATGYGYTF.

V and J are TRBV21-1 and TRBJ2-3; TCRdb's D call of TRBD1 is untestable without DNA. TRBV21-1 is a recognized pseudogene. The length of the CDR3 is 16 residues. The CDR3 sequence: CASSKGLGVSTDTQYF.

The chain couples TRBV6-5 to TRBJ1-1; checking the TCRdb D call of TRBD1 is not possible without DNA. Germline V gene sequence: CDR1 MNHEY, CDR2 SVGAGI. This CDR3 is 14 amino acids long. The CDR3 spells CASTSIGGDTEAFF.

The CDR3 spells CASSGPEVWGEKEETQYF. The V and J genes are TRBV12-3 or TRBV12-4 and TRBJ2-5; the D call from TCRdb, TRBD1, cannot be confirmed without DNA. CDR3 length: 18 residues.

The chain has TRBV7-9 and TRBJ2-7; TCRdb reports TRBD1, a call that lacks DNA to check it against. The CDR3 covers 14 residues. Germline V lookup: CDR1 SEHNR, CDR2 FQNEAQ (reference sequence). The CDR3 here is CASSPSTVRYEQYF.